This is a list of T cell receptor beta chains from one sample in a study of T cell responses to AZD1222 COVID-19 vaccine. TCRdb keeps only in-frame clones here, not all; method: immunoSEQ multiplex PCR. The sample gives roughly 140,000 clones, approximately 94% of which show up once; approximately 2% is in the top ten. The sequencing here drew on peripheral blood, taken on day 0 of AZD1222 vaccination. Every receptor here comes from an adult in good health. Both conserved end residues are part of each CDR3. The D gene is left open where the match is weak. Size values are once, few and many counts, or a class for expanded clones, and some rows have none.

V	J	size	D	CDR3	DNA
TRBV4-1	TRBJ1-2	-	-	CASRLQGANYGYTF	TGCGCCAGCAGACTACAGGGAGCTAACTATGGCTACACCTTC
TRBV9	TRBJ1-1	-	-	CASSLPPETEAFF	TGTGCCAGCAGCCTTCCCCCGGAAACTGAAGCTTTCTTT
TRBV5-1	TRBJ2-1	once	-	CASGWQGLNNEQFF	TGCGCCAGCGGCTGGCAGGGGTTGAACAATGAGCAGTTCTTC
TRBV6-2/TRBV6-3	TRBJ2-1	-	-	CASSNPAYKAYNEQFF	TGTGCCAGCAGTAACCCGGCTTATAAGGCCTACAATGAGCAGTTCTTC
TRBV4-1	TRBJ1-1	-	-	CASSQTPTPVSDAEAFF	TGCGCCAGCAGCCAGACGCCCACCCCAGTCTCAGACGCTGAAGCTTTCTTT
TRBV19	TRBJ2-7	-	TRBD1	CASSPRPGQVPYEQYF	TGTGCCAGTAGTCCTAGGCCGGGACAGGTTCCCTACGAGCAGTACTTC
TRBV6-5	TRBJ2-2	-	-	CASRRGLADTGELFF	TGTGCCAGCAGACGGGGGCTAGCGGACACCGGGGAGCTGTTTTTT
TRBV9	TRBJ2-3	-	-	CASSVTTGRSTDTQYF	TGTGCCAGCAGCGTCACGACCGGTCGGAGCACAGATACGCAGTATTTT
TRBV6-5	TRBJ2-1	-	-	CASSYPGNEQFF	TGTGCCAGCAGTTACCCGGGCAATGAGCAGTTCTTC
TRBV7-2	TRBJ2-7	-	-	CASSGDRKSYEQYF	TGTGCCAGCAGCGGAGACAGGAAATCCTACGAGCAGTACTTC
TRBV5-1	TRBJ2-7	-	-	CASSLQGGNYEQYF	TGCGCCAGCAGCTTACAGGGAGGAAACTACGAGCAGTACTTC
TRBV9	TRBJ2-7	-	-	CASSTRDSGHEQYF	TGTGCCAGCAGCACCCGGGACTCCGGACACGAGCAGTACTTC
TRBV5-1	TRBJ2-3	-	TRBD1	CASSPRDSSTDTQYF	TGCGCCAGCAGCCCCCGGGACAGTAGCACAGATACGCAGTATTTT
TRBV5-1	TRBJ2-2	once	TRBD2	CASSLVERGPAGELFF	TGCGCCAGCAGCTTGGTTGAGCGGGGGCCGGCCGGGGAGCTGTTTTTT
TRBV18	TRBJ2-4	-	TRBD1	CASSPEGQPKNIQYF	TGTGCCAGCTCACCCGAGGGACAGCCCAAAAACATTCAGTACTTC
TRBV6-5	TRBJ1-5	-	-	CASSYLAPSQNQPQHF	TGTGCCAGCAGTTACTTGGCACCTTCACAGAATCAGCCCCAGCATTTT
TRBV6-5	TRBJ2-5	-	-	CASSYSWTQETQYF	TGTGCCAGCAGTTACTCCTGGACCCAAGAGACCCAGTACTTC
TRBV30	TRBJ2-2	once	TRBD2	CAWSVAGTNTGELFF	TGTGCCTGGAGTGTAGCGGGGACGAACACCGGGGAGCTGTTTTTT
TRBV6-5	TRBJ1-2	-	-	CASSYSGTNNYGYTF	TGTGCCAGCAGTTACTCGGGGACAAATAACTATGGCTACACCTTC
TRBV13	TRBJ2-7	-	-	CASSFGQRSYEQYF	TGTGCCAGCAGCTTTGGACAGCGCTCCTACGAGCAGTACTTC
TRBV7-9	TRBJ1-6	-	-	CASSLALGPNSPLHF	TGTGCCAGCAGCTTAGCGCTAGGACCCAATTCACCCCTCCACTTT
TRBV3-1/TRBV3-2	TRBJ1-1	-	-	CASSQGWGAEAFF	TGTGCCAGCAGCCAAGGGTGGGGGGCTGAAGCTTTCTTT
TRBV28	TRBJ2-7	-	-	CASSFGGSSTYEQYF	TGTGCCAGCAGTTTTGGGGGCTCTTCCACCTACGAGCAGTACTTC
TRBV15	TRBJ1-2	-	-	CATSRDFPRGGGYTF	TGTGCCACCAGCAGAGATTTCCCCAGGGGTGGCGGCTACACCTTC